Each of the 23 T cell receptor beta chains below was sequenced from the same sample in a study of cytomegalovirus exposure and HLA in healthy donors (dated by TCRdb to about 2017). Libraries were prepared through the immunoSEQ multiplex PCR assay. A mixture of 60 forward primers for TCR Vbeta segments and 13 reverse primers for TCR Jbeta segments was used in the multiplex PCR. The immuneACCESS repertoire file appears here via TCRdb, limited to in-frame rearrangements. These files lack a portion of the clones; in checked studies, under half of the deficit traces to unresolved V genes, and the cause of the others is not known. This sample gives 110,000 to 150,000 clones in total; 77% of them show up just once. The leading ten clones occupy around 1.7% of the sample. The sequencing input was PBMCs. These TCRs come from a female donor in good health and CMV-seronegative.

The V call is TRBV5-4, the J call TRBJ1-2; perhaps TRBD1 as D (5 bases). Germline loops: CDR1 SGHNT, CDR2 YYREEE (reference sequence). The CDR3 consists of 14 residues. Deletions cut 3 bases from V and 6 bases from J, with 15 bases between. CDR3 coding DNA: TGTGCCAGCAGCTCGGGGCGGGACTGGGATGGCTACACCTTC. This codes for CASSSGRDWDGYTF.

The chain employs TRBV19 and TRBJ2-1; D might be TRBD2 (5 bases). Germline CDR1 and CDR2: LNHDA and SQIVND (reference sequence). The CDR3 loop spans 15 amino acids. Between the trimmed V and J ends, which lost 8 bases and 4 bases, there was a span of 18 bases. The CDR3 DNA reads TGTGCCAGTCAAAGCCCGGGGAACCGGTACAATGAGCAGTTCTTC. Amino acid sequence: CASQSPGNRYNEQFF.

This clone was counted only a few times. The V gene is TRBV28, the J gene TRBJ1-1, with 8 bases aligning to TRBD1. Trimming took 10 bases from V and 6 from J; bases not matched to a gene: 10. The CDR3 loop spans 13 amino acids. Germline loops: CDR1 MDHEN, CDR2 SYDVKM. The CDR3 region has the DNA TGTGCCACCTCAGGGGGCTCGGAAGCTGAAGCTTTCTTT. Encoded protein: CATSGGSEAEAFF.

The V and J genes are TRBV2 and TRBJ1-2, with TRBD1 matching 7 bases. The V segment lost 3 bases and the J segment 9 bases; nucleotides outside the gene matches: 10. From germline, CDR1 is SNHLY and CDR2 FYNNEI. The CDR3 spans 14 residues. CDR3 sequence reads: CASSDRTGSPRYTF. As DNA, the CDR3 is TGTGCCAGCAGTGACCGGACAGGTTCGCCTCGCTACACCTTC.

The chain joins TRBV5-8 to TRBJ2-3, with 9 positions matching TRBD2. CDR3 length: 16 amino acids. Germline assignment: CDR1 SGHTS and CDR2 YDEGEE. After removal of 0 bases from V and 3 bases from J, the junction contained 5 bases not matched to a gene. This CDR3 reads CASSLDSSGITDTQYF. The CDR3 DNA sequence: TGTGCCAGCAGCTTGGATTCTAGCGGGATTACAGATACGCAGTATTTT.

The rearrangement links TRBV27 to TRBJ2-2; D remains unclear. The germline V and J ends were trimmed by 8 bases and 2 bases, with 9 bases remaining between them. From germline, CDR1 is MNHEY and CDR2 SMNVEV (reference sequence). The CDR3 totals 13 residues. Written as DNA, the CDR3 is TGTGCCAGCCTGCTTAGAAACACCGGGGAGCTGTTTTTT. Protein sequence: CASLLRNTGELFF.

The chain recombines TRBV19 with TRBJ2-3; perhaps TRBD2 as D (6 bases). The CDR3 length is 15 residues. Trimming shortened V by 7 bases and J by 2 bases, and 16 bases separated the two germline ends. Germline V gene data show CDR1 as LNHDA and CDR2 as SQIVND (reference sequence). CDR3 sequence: CASTPGGGLTDTQYF. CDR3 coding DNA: TGTGCCAGTACCCCTGGCGGAGGGCTCACAGATACGCAGTATTTT.

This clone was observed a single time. CDR3 nucleotide sequence: TGTGCCAGCAGCTCACAGGGGGGAAACACCATATATTTT. Translated: CASSSQGGNTIYF. The V and J genes are TRBV11-3 and TRBJ1-3; TRBD1 matches at 7 bases. The V gene's germline CDR1 is SGHNT and CDR2 YENEEA. The CDR3 runs to 13 residues. J gave up 4 bases and V 4 bases, and 1 base lay outside the gene matches.

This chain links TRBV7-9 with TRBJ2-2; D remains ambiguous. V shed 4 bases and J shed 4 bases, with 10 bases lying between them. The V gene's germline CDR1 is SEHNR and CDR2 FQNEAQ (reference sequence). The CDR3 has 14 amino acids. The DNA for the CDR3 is TGTGCCAGCAGCTCTCCCTTAGCCACCGGGGAGCTGTTTTTT. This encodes CASSSPLATGELFF.

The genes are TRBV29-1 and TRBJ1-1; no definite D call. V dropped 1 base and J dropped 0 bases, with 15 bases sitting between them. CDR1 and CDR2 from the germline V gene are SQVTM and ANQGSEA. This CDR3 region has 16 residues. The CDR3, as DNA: TGCAGCGTTGAAGGCCCCACATACCGCCTGAACACTGAAGCTTTCTTT. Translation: CSVEGPTYRLNTEAFF. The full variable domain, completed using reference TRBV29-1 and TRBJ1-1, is SAVISQKPSRDICQRGTSLTIQCQVDSQVTMMFWYRQQPGQSLTLIATANQGSEATYESGFVIDKFPISRPNLTFSTLTVSNMSPEDSSIYLCSVEGPTYRLNTEAFFGQGTRLTVV.

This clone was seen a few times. CDR3 amino acids: CASTFGRGTYGYTF. For the CDR3, the DNA is TGCGCCAGCACGTTTGGCAGGGGGACCTATGGCTACACCTTC. This chain joins TRBV10-2 and TRBJ1-2, with 7 nucleotides matching TRBD1. Germline lookup yields CDR1 WSHSY and CDR2 SAAADI. J gave up 4 bases and V 7 bases, and 9 bases lay outside the gene matches. CDR3 length: 14 amino acids.

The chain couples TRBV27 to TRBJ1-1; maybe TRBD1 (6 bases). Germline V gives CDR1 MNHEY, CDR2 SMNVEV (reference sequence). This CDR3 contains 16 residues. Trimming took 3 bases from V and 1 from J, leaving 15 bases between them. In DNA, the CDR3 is TGTGCCAGCAGTTTTTATTTTTCAGGGGCGAACACTGAAGCTTTCTTT. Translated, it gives CASSFYFSGANTEAFF.

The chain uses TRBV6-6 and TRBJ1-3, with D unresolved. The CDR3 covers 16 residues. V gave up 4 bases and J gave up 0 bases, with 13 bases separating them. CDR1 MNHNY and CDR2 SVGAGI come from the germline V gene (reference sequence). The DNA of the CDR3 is TGTGCCAGCAGTTTTCAGTCCATCGACTCTGGAAACACCATATATTTT. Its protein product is CASSFQSIDSGNTIYF.

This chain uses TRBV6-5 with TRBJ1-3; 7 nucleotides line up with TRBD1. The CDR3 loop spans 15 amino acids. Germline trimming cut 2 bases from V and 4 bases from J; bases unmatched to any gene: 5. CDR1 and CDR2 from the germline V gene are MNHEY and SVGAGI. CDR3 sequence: CASSYDRVSGNTIYF. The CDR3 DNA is TGTGCCAGCAGTTACGACAGGGTATCGGGAAACACCATATATTTT.

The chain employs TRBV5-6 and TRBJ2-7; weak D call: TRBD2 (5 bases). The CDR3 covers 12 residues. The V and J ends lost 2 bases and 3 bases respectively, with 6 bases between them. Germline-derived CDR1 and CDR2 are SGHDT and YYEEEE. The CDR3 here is CASSLRGYEQYF. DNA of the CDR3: TGTGCCAGCAGCTTACGGGGCTACGAGCAGTACTTC.

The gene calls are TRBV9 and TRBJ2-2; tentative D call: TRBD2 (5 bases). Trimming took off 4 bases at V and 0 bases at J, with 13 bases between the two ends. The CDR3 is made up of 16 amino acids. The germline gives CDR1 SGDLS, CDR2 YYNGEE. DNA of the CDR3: TGTGCCAGCAGCCCCTCCCCGGGAACGAACACCGGGGAGCTGTTTTTT. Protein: CASSPSPGTNTGELFF.

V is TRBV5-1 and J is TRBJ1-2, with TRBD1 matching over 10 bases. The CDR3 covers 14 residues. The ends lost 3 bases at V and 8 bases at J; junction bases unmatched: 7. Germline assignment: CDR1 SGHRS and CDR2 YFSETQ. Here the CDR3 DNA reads TGCGCCAGCAGCTGGTGGGACAGGGGAATCGGCTACACCTTC. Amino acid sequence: CASSWWDRGIGYTF.

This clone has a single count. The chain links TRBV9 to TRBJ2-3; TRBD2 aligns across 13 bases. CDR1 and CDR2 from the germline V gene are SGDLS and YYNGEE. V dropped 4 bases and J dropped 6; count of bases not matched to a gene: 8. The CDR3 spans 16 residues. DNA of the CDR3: TGTGCCAGCAGCACCACTAGCGGGGGGGCCCTGGATACGCAGTATTTT. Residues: CASSTTSGGALDTQYF.

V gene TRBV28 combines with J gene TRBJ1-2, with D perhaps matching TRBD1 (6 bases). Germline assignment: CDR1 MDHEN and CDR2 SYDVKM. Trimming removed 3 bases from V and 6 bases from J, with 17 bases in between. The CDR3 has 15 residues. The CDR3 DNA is TGTGCCAGCAGTTTCCCCACACAGGGTCTAGATGGCTACACCTTC. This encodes CASSFPTQGLDGYTF.

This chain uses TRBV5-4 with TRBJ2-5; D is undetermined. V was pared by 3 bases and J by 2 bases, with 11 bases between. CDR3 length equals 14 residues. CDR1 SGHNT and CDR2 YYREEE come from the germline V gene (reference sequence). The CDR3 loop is CASSSTTGQETQYF. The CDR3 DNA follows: TGTGCCAGCAGCTCGACGACGGGTCAAGAGACCCAGTACTTC.

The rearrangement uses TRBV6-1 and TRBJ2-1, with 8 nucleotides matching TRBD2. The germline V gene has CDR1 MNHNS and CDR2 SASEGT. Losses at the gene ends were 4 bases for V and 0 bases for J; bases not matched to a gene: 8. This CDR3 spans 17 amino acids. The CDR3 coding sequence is TGTGCCAGCAGTGTACGGGAGGGCCTTTCCTCCTACAATGAGCAGTTCTTC. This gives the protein CASSVREGLSSYNEQFF.

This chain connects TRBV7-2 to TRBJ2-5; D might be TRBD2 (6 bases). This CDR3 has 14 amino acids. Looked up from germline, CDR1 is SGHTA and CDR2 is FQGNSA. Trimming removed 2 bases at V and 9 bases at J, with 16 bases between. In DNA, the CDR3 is TGTGCCAGCAGCTTATTGGAGGGAACGGAGGCCCAGTACTTC. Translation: CASSLLEGTEAQYF.

In nucleotides, the CDR3 is TGTGCCAGCTCACCAGACAGGGTAGCTAACTATGGCTACACCTTC. It yields the protein CASSPDRVANYGYTF. V gene TRBV18 combines with J gene TRBJ1-2; 7 bases are a match to TRBD1. The CDR3 is 15 residues long. Unmatched junction bases numbered 3, after V lost 2 bases and J lost 0 bases. CDR1 and CDR2 (germline): KGHSH, LQKENI.